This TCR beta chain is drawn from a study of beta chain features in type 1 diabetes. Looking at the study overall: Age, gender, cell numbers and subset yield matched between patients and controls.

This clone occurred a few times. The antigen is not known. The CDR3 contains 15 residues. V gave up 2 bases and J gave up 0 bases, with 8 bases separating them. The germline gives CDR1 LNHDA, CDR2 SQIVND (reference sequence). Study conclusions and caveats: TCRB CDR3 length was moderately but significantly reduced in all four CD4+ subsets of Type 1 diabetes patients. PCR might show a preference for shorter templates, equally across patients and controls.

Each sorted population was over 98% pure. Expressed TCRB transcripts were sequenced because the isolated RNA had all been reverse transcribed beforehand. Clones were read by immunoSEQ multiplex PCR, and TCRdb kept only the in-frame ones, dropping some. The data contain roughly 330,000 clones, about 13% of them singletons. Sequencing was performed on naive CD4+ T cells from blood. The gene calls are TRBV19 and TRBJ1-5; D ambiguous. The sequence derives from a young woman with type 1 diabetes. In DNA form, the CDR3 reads TGTGCCAGTAGTATATCGGGTTATAGCAATCAGCCCCAGCATTTT. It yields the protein CASSISGYSNQPQHF.